The sequence of this T cell receptor (beta chain) was determined in a study of T-cell memory formation after mild COVID-19. This clonotype has a handful of counts. TCRdb reprocessed the 5' RACE reads with MiXCR, giving one entry per CDR3 protein. The table has around 300,000 distinct CDR3 sequences, more than 13% seen once. Germline V gives CDR1 MNHNS, CDR2 SASEGT. Trimming left V 0 bases short and J 0 bases short, with 12 bases between. This CDR3 comprises 16 residues. Material for sequencing was PBMCs or a T cell subset sorted from them (not recorded which). The TCR sequence derives from a man aged 18 to 29 who had mild COVID-19 (a few samples of this study predate the infection). Cell type and time point are not known. This sequence joins TRBV6-1 and TRBJ2-7; perhaps TRBD1 as D (5 bases). The CDR3 here is CASSEAVGRVSYEQYF. CDR3 DNA sequence: TGTGCCAGCAGTGAAGCAGTGGGCAGGGTCTCCTACGAGCAGTACTTC.